This T cell receptor beta chain was recorded in a study of T cell repertoires in cytomegalovirus infection (dated by TCRdb to the late 2010s). With regard to the full study: The peptide stimulations were aimed at well-studied HLA-B-restricted epitopes as well as recently identified HLA-C-restricted CMV epitopes, whose presentation resists viral immunomodulation. The HLA type of each donor mattered for the analysis, because public TCR beta signatures pointed to carriage of CMV infection along with the matching HLA type. Results the study describes overall, beyond this receptor: In both this cohort and an independent roughly 350-donor cohort, the cumulative frequency of public TCR beta family members distinguished carriers of CMV infection plus the relevant HLA type. The ex vivo response was dominated by HLA-C-restricted CMV-specific TCR beta clonotypes, which also provided the single most frequent clonotype in two of eight donors.

The sequencing machine was an Illumina HiSeq 1500. Clones were called with MiXCR by TCRdb after fastp trimmed the public reads at Q25, and only in-frame beta chains were retained. Entries that share a CDR3 protein sequence are merged under the most common genes and DNA. Within this sample are 900,000 to 950,000 distinct CDR3 sequences, with less than 40% of them counted one time only. The ten largest clonotypes hold more than 13% of the sample. CDR1 and CDR2 are drawn from the germline V gene: MDHEN, SYDVKM. Trimming at the junction amounts to 4 bases on V and 0 bases on J, and the germline ends lie 13 bases apart. The cysteine opens and the phenylalanine closes a CDR3 of 16 amino acids. The DNA shown is the 48-base CDR3, in frame from base 1. Sample treatment or condition, as interpreted from the label and publication: in vitro stimulation with specific CMV peptide epitopes to enrich CMV-specific T cells.

As to this clonotype: Its antigen has not been determined. No quality values exist for individual bases; no much larger clone is one base distant.

The receptor's source is a human donor in good health (CMV status not recorded). Some clones in this sample may be carry-over from other donors' samples. The rearranged chain carries TRBV28 and TRBJ1-3, with a tentative D gene TRBD1 over 5 matching bases. This sample comprised cultured CD8+ T cells from PBMCs, obtained from culture after CMV antigen stimulation. The sequenced DNA: TGTGCCAGCAGTTCGACAGCCCAATTCTCTGGAAACACCATATATTTT. Its translation reads: CASSSTAQFSGNTIYF.